This T cell receptor beta chain was documented in a study of cytomegalovirus exposure and HLA in healthy donors. Sequenced by immunoSEQ multiplex PCR; TCRdb stores in-frame clones only, minus some. The sample contains under 85,000 clones, 85% to 95% of which appear only once. Study-wide results and caveats: Most TCR sequences showed up rarely, but some public TCRs showed up in many donors. In vitro testing confirmed a few CMV-associated chains as specific for CMV antigens.

V lost 3 bases, J lost 3 bases, and 12 bases lay in between. The CDR3 extends over 13 amino acids. Germline CDR1 GTSNPN, CDR2 SVGIG (reference sequence). With respect to this clone: Its antigen is as yet unknown.

The sequence came from a man aged 18 to 29 in good health and CMV-seropositive. The chain carries TRBV30 and TRBJ2-7; D is unclear. Sequenced material: PBMCs. DNA of the CDR3: TGTGCCTGGAGGACCGGCGGTTACTACGAGCAGTACTTC. Amino acids: CAWRTGGYYEQYF.